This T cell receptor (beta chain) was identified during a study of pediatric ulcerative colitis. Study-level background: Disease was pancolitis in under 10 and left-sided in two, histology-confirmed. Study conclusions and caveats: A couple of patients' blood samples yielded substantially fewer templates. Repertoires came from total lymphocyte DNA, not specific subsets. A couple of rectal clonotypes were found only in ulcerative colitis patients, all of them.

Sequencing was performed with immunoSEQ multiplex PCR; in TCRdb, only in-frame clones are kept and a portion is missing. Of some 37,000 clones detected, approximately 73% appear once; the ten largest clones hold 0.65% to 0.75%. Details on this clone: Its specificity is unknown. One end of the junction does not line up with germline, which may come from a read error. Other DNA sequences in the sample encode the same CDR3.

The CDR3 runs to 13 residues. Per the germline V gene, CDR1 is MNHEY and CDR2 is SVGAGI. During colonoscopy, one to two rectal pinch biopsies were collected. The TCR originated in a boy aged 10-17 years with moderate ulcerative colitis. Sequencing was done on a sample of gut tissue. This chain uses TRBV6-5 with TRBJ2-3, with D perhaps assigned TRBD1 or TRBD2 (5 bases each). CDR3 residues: CASSLRGTDTQYF. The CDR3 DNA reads TGTGCCAGCAGTTTACGGGGCACGGATACGCAGTATTTT.